The next 3 T cell receptor beta chains were all read from a single sample in a study of response to subunit inactivated influenza vaccine. One entry per CDR3 protein results from TCRdb running MiXCR on the RT-PCR reads. In the table there are roughly 460,000 distinct CDR3 sequences, approximately 11% of which are singletons. Sequenced material: PBMCs from blood, taken roughly 47 days after vaccination. The receptors shown here come from a man aged 45 to 65 who received an inactivated influenza vaccine.

The table lists this clonotype with a few counts. The V call is TRBV5-1, the J call TRBJ1-5, with 7 bases lining up with TRBD1. Germline trimming cut 4 bases from V and 7 bases from J; bases unmatched to any gene: 5. Germline CDR1 reads SGHRS; CDR2 reads YFSETQ. This CDR3 comprises 13 residues. The CDR3 region has the DNA TGCGCCAGCAGCACAACAGGGGAACAGCCCCAGCATTTT. Amino acids: CASSTTGEQPQHF.

In its sample, this clonotype was seen many times. V gene TRBV6-6 combines with J gene TRBJ2-5, with D possibly matching TRBD1 (5 bases). Germline V lookup: CDR1 MNHNY, CDR2 SVGAGI (reference sequence). CDR3 size: 13 residues. The germline V and J ends were trimmed by 10 bases and 2 bases, with 14 bases remaining between them. In nucleotides, the CDR3 is TGTGCCACGAATCGACAGTTTCAAGAGACCCAGTACTTC. It yields the protein CATNRQFQETQYF.

Only a few counts were recorded for this clonotype. This chain joins TRBV20-1 and TRBJ1-2, with TRBD1 identical over 8 bases. V shed 5 bases, J shed 0 bases, and the junction held 8 bases outside the gene matches. Germline V gene lookup returns CDR1 DFQATT and CDR2 SNEGSKA (reference sequence). The length of the CDR3 is 15 residues. The CDR3, as DNA: TGCAGTGCTTCAAGGACAGGGATCACTAACTATGGCTACACCTTC. Translated, it gives CSASRTGITNYGYTF.